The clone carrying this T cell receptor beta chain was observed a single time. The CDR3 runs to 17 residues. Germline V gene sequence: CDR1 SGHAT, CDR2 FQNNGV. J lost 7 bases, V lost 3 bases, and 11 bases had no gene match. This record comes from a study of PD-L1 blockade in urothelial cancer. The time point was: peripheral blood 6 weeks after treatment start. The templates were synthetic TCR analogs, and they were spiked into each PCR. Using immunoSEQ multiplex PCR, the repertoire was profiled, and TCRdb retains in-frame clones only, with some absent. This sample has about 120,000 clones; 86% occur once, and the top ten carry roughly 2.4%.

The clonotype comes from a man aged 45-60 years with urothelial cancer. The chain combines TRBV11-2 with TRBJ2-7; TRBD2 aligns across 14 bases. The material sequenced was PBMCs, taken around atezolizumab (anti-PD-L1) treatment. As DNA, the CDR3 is TGTGCCAGCAGCTTGGGACTAGCGGGAGTTGGCTCGGGGGAGCAGTACTTC. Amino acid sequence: CASSLGLAGVGSGEQYF.